The TCR beta chain described here comes from a study of blood T cell repertoires in COVID-19. This table comes from immunoSEQ multiplex PCR, and its TCRdb copy is limited to in-frame clones, with some not included. Here the sample spans 150,000 or so clones, roughly 82% being singletons. CDR3 length: 14 residues. Unmatched junction bases numbered 14, after V lost 11 bases and J lost 5 bases. Germline CDR1 SEHNR, CDR2 FQNEAQ (reference sequence). J is TRBJ2-5 and V is TRBV7-9, with 7 bases matching TRBD1. This receptor was obtained from a woman aged 35 to 49 with COVID-19, enrolled during active disease. Sequenced input: peripheral blood. CDR3 nucleotides: TGTGCCCTCAGCTTAAAGGGGGCGGATGAGACCCAGTACTTC. This encodes CALSLKGADETQYF.